This T cell receptor (beta chain) came from a study of PD-1 blockade in classical Hodgkin lymphoma. Study-level findings and limits: By C4D1, diversity of CD4+ TCRs had risen significantly, whereas that of CD8+ TCRs had not. In newly diagnosed patients, baseline TCR diversity was reportedly below that of healthy donors.

Every patient was affected by relapse after autologous stem cell transplantation, while exposure to brentuximab vedotin was not uniform. Best responses were complete response, partial response or progressive disease. Turning to this clone: The antigen is unknown.

V lost 2 bases and J lost 7, with 15 bases in between. The CDR3 covers 15 residues. Germline V gene data show CDR1 as MNHEY and CDR2 as SVGAGI. Using immunoSEQ multiplex PCR, the repertoire was profiled, and TCRdb retains in-frame clones only, with some absent. Of 20,000 to 25,000 clones in the sample, roughly 72% were seen once. The chain links TRBV6-5 to TRBJ2-1, with a possible D match to TRBD1 (6 bases). This clonotype was sampled from a human donor with classical Hodgkin lymphoma. The sequences come from peripheral blood mononuclear cells (PBMCs), collected at baseline. CDR3 sequence (DNA): TGTGCCAGCAGTTACGTTTGGCAGGGGTGGAATGAGCAGTTCTTC. It specifies CASSYVWQGWNEQFF.